The TCR beta chain under discussion was sequenced for a study of early T cells in non-severe SARS-CoV-2 infection (dated by TCRdb to the early 2020s). Turning to the overall study: TCR sequencing used bulk RNA from unsorted whole blood, so alpha and beta chains could not be paired. Findings and caveats that apply to the study as a whole: VDJdb matching was skewed toward anti-spike CD8 responses and likely underestimated virus-specific expansions, missing private and CD4 specificities.

Set within a cohort of healthcare workers in London, UK, this nested case-control study involved weekly PCR testing of nasopharyngeal swabs along with blood sampling. Between 23 and 31 March 2020, the week of the UK lockdown, healthcare workers were enrolled and then followed up weekly for as long as 16 weeks. Via the germline V gene, CDR1 is SGHRS and CDR2 YFSETQ. V ends up 0 bases short and J 5 bases short, with an unmatched junction base count of 4. The CDR3 numbers 15 residues from cysteine through phenylalanine. Of all the DNA, just the CDR3 is kept, 45 bases in frame from base 1. This clonotype showed up just a few times. It has no known antigen specificity. It has no much larger one-base neighbor in the sample; base qualities were not kept. The library was produced with 5' RACE. Sequencer: NextSeq 500. In the TCR library protocol, unique molecular identifiers were attached to individual cDNA molecules to correct for PCR bias and sequencing error. Sequencing covered both TCR alpha and beta chains, and within each sample the abundances of alpha and beta sequences were tightly co-correlated. The source study handled its data this way. Decombinator V4 was used to annotate TCR sequences for V gene, J gene and CDR3. Expanded TCRs were defined as changing significantly between any two time points under a Poisson model with p below 0.0001. TCR abundances were normalised to the total number of TCRs sequenced per sample and expressed as counts per million. MAIT TCRs were defined by TRAV1-2 paired with TRAJ12, TRAJ20 or TRAJ33, and iNKT TCRs by TRAV10 paired with TRAJ18. VDJdb, accessed 1 November 2021, was searched for CMV, EBV and SARS-CoV-2 annotated TCRs, with TCRs annotated for multiple antigens excluded. Through fastp at Q25 and MiXCR, TCRdb rebuilt clones from the public reads, retaining in-frame beta chains. Each entry is one CDR3 protein sequence, shown with its most common DNA and genes. The V and J calls reflect TCRdb's pipeline rather than the authors' work. The sample profile shows 50,000 or so distinct CDR3 sequences; around 5.2% of them were found once. In total, the top ten clones hold approximately 4.1% of the sample.

The sample consisted of whole blood. The chain uses TRBV5-1 and TRBJ2-5, and 10 junctional nucleotides match TRBD2. This TCR was sampled from an adult who was a healthcare worker with PCR-confirmed SARS-CoV-2 infection or an uninfected control (not recorded which). The CDR3 corresponds to CASSLGLAGVETQYF. The nucleotide sequence reads as follows: TGCGCCAGCAGCTTGGGCCTAGCGGGAGTGGAGACCCAGTACTTC.